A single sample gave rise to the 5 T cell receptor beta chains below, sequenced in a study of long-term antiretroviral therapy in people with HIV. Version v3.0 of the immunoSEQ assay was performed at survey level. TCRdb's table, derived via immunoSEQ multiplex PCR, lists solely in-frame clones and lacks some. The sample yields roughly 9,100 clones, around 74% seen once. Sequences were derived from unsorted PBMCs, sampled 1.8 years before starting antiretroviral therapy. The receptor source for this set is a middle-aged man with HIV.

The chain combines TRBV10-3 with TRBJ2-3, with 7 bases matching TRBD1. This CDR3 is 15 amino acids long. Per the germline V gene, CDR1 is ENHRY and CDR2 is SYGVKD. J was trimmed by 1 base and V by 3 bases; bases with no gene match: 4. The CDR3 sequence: CAISDPGQRTDTQYF. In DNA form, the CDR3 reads TGTGCCATCAGTGACCCGGGACAGCGCACAGATACGCAGTATTTT.

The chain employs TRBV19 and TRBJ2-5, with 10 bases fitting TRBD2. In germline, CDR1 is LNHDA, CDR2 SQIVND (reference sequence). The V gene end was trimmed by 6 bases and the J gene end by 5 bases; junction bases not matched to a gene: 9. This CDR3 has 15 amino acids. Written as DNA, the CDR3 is TGTGCCAGTAGCCCCTCTAGCGGGGGCTATGAGACCCAGTACTTC. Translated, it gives CASSPSSGGYETQYF. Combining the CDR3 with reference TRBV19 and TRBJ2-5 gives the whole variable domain DGGITQSPKYLFRKEGQNVTLSCEQNLNHDAMYWYRQDPGQGLRLIYYSQIVNDFQKGDIAEGYSVSREKKESFPLTVTSAQKNPTAFYLCASSPSSGGYETQYFGPGTRLLVL.

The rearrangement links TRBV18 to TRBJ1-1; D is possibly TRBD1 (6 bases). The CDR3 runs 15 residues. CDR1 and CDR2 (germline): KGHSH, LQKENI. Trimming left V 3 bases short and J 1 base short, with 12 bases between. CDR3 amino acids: CASSPTGRWNTEAFF. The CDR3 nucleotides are TGTGCCAGCTCACCGACAGGACGGTGGAACACTGAAGCTTTCTTT. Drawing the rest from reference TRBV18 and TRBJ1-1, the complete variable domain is NAGVMQNPRHLVRRRGQEARLRCSPMKGHSHVYWYRQLPEEGLKFMVYLQKENIIDESGMPKERFSAEFPKEGPSILRIQQVVRGDSAAYFCASSPTGRWNTEAFFGQGTRLTVV.

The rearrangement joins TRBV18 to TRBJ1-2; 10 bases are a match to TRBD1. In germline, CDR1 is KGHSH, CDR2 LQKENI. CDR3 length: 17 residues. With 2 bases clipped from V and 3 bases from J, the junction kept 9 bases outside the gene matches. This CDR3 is CASSPWDRGNIDYGYTF. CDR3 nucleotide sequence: TGTGCCAGCTCACCATGGGACAGGGGAAATATTGACTATGGCTACACCTTC.

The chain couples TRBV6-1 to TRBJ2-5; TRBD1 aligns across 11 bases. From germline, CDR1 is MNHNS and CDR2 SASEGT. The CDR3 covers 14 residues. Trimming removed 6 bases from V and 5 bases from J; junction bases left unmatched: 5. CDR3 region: CASRGQGAVETQYF. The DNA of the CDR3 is TGTGCCAGCAGAGGACAGGGGGCAGTGGAGACCCAGTACTTC.